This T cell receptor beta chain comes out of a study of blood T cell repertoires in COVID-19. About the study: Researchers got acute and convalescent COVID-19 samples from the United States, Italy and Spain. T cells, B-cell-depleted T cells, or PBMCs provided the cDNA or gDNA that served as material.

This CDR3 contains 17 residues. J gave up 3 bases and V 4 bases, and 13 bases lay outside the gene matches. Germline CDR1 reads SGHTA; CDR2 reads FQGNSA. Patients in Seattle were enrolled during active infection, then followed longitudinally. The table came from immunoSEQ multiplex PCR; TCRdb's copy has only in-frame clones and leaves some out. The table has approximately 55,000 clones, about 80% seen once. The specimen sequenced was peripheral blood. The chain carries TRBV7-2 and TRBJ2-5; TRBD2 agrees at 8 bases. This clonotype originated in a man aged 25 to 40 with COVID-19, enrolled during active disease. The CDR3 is CASSSHPWGSGKETQYF. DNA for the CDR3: TGTGCCAGCAGCTCCCACCCGTGGGGTAGCGGGAAAGAGACCCAGTACTTC.